The 14 T cell receptor beta chains below all came from one sample that was sequenced in a study of radiation and T cells in renal cell carcinoma. The data were produced by immunoSEQ multiplex PCR, yet TCRdb's version contains in-frame clones alone and is incomplete. Here the sample spans some 150,000 clones, about 88% being singletons. Time point meaning: blood 4 weeks post-SBRT, at nephrectomy. Treatment reported: 15 Gy SBRT to primary tumor, nephrectomy 4 weeks later. The input for sequencing was blood, taken from a patient whose treatment included radiotherapy and nephrectomy. The receptor source for this set is a woman aged 50 to 60 with renal cell carcinoma.

V and J are TRBV2 and TRBJ2-7; D possibly corresponds to TRBD1 (6 bases). Germline V gene sequence: CDR1 SNHLY, CDR2 FYNNEI. The CDR3 sequence is 14 residues long. V lost 2 bases, J lost 2 bases, and 10 bases lay in between. The CDR3 is CASSEREGAYEQYF. DNA of the CDR3: TGTGCCAGCAGTGAACGCGAGGGGGCCTACGAGCAGTACTTC.

Here the CDR3 DNA reads TGTGCCTGGAGCGGGGAATTGACCTACAATGAGCAGTTCTTC. It encodes CAWSGELTYNEQFF. This rearrangement joins TRBV30 to TRBJ2-1, with D maybe TRBD2 (5 bases). The length of the CDR3 is 14 residues. In germline, CDR1 is GTSNPN, CDR2 SVGIG (reference sequence). Trimming stripped 3 bases from V and 2 bases from J, with 11 bases between.

This clone was observed a single time. The chain is built from TRBV10-3 and TRBJ2-6, with 7 nucleotides matching TRBD1. Trimming cost V 11 bases and J 0 bases; bases outside gene matches: 10. The CDR3 is made up of 16 amino acids. Germline values: CDR1 ENHRY, CDR2 SYGVKD. The CDR3, as DNA: TGTGCCTCCGCCTGGGGACAGAGCTCTGGGGCCAACGTCCTGACTTTC. Its protein product is CASAWGQSSGANVLTF.

The rearrangement links TRBV9 to TRBJ2-5, with 7 nucleotides matching TRBD1. Germline CDR1 and CDR2: SGDLS and YYNGEE. With V trimmed by 3 bases and J by 0 bases, 2 bases remained unmatched. The length of the CDR3 is 14 residues. The CDR3 DNA sequence: TGTGCCAGCAGCGCGGGACAGCACCAAGAGACCCAGTACTTC. It yields the protein CASSAGQHQETQYF.

J is TRBJ1-5 and V is TRBV28; unclear D gene. Looked up from germline, CDR1 is MDHEN and CDR2 is SYDVKM. The V end was cut by 2 bases, the J end by 0 bases, with 8 bases between. This CDR3 spans 15 amino acids. In DNA, the CDR3 is TGTGCCAGCAGTTTACCGTTCTATAGCAATCAGCCCCAGCATTTT. This encodes CASSLPFYSNQPQHF. Using reference TRBV28 and TRBJ1-5 for the parts outside the CDR3, the full variable domain is DVKVTQSSRYLVKRTGEKVFLECVQDMDHENMFWYRQDPGLGLRLIYFSYDVKMKEKGDIPEGYSVSREKKERFSLILESASTNQTSMYLCASSLPFYSNQPQHFGDGTRLSIL.

The CDR3 DNA reads as TGTGCCAGCAGTTTAGGGGCGGGGGCGCTCACCGGGGAGCTGTTTTTT. It yields the protein CASSLGAGALTGELFF. The genes are TRBV27 and TRBJ2-2; D is possibly TRBD2 (7 bases). CDR1 and CDR2 (germline): MNHEY, SMNVEV (reference sequence). The CDR3 is 16 residues long. The V gene lost 2 bases and the J gene lost 4 bases, with 14 bases spanning the gap.

CDR3 nucleotides: TGTGCCAGCAGCTTAGGGCTAGCGGGGCTATCAGATACGCAGTATTTT. This encodes CASSLGLAGLSDTQYF. V usage is TRBV7-2 and J usage is TRBJ2-3; 9 positions agree with TRBD2. Germline CDR1 and CDR2: SGHTA and FQGNSA. CDR3 length: 16 residues. With 1 base clipped from V and 4 bases from J, the junction kept 6 bases outside the gene matches. The entire variable domain, with the rest obtained from reference TRBV7-2 and TRBJ2-3, is as follows: GAGVSQSPSNKVTEKGKDVELRCDPISGHTALYWYRQSLGQGLEFLIYFQGNSAPDKSGLPSDRFSAERTGGSVSTLTIQRTQQEDSAVYLCASSLGLAGLSDTQYFGPGTRLTVL.

The V call is TRBV5-5, the J call TRBJ1-3; TRBD1 matches at 10 bases. J lost 0 bases, V lost 4 bases, and 4 bases had no gene match. CDR3 length equals 16 residues. CDR1 and CDR2 from the germline V gene are SGHKS and YYEKEE (reference sequence). CDR3 sequence (DNA): TGTGCCAGCAGCCGCGGGACAGGGGACTCTGGAAACACCATATATTTT. Protein: CASSRGTGDSGNTIYF. Filled out from reference TRBV5-5 and TRBJ1-3, the complete variable domain reads DAGVTQSPTHLIKTRGQQVTLRCSPISGHKSVSWYQQVLGQGPQFIFQYYEKEERGRGNFPDRFSARQFPNYSSELNVNALLLGDSALYLCASSRGTGDSGNTIYFGEGSWLTVV.

The CDR3 loop reads CASSRRGYNQPQHF. DNA of the CDR3: TGTGCCAGCAGCCGAAGGGGGTACAATCAGCCCCAGCATTTT. The chain joins TRBV5-6 to TRBJ1-5, with D perhaps matching TRBD1 (6 bases). V lost 4 bases and J lost 3, with 11 bases in between. This CDR3 has 14 amino acids. Germline-derived CDR1 and CDR2 are SGHDT and YYEEEE.

This clone was observed a single time. V is TRBV7-7 and J is TRBJ2-7; TRBD1 matches 8 bases. From germline, CDR1 is SSHAT and CDR2 FNYEAQ (reference sequence). V shed 4 bases, J shed 3 bases, and the junction held 2 bases outside the gene matches. The CDR3 is made up of 13 amino acids. The CDR3 loop reads CASSSDRGYEQYF. DNA for the CDR3: TGTGCCAGCAGCTCCGACAGGGGCTACGAGCAGTACTTC.

The chain couples TRBV5-1 to TRBJ2-2; D might be TRBD2 (6 bases). The CDR3 is 13 amino acids. Trimming took off 6 bases at V and 5 bases at J, with 11 bases between the two ends. Germline CDR1 SGHRS, CDR2 YFSETQ. The CDR3 sequence: CASKVGGTGELFF. CDR3 bases: TGCGCCAGCAAGGTGGGAGGAACCGGGGAGCTGTTTTTT.

The rearrangement joins TRBV29-1 to TRBJ1-3; no clear D. The V gene's germline CDR1 is SQVTM and CDR2 ANQGSEA. V gave up 1 base and J gave up 8 bases, with 9 bases separating them. The CDR3 covers 12 residues. CDR3 protein: CSVEVPGDTIYF. CDR3 in DNA: TGCAGCGTTGAAGTCCCCGGGGACACCATATATTTT.

This clone was counted only a few times. This chain links TRBV7-2 with TRBJ2-7, with D possibly matching TRBD2 (5 bases). Germline values: CDR1 SGHTA, CDR2 FQGNSA. The CDR3 is 15 amino acids. Trimming left V 2 bases short and J 2 bases short, with 13 bases between. The CDR3 DNA follows: TGTGCCAGCAGCTTATCCACTAGTACCCCCTACGAGCAGTACTTC. Its protein product is CASSLSTSTPYEQYF.

The CDR3 DNA is TGTGCCAGCAGCTTTGGGTCACAGGGAAATCAGCCCCAGCATTTT. Amino acid sequence: CASSFGSQGNQPQHF. This rearrangement joins TRBV5-5 to TRBJ1-5; possible D gene TRBD1, 6 bases. The CDR3 covers 15 residues. V lost 2 bases to trimming and J lost 4 bases, with 13 bases between them. Germline V gene sequence: CDR1 SGHKS, CDR2 YYEKEE (reference sequence).